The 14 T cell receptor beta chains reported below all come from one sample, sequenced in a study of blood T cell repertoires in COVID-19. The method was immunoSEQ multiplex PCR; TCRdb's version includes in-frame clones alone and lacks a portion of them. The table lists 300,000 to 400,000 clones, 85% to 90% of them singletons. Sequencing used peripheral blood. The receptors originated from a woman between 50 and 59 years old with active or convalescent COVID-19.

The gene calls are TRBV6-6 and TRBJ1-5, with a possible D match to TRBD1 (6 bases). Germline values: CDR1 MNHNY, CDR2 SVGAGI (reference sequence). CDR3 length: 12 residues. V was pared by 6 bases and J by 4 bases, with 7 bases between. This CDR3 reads CASRQGNQPQHF. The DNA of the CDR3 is TGTGCCAGCAGGCAGGGGAATCAGCCCCAGCATTTT.

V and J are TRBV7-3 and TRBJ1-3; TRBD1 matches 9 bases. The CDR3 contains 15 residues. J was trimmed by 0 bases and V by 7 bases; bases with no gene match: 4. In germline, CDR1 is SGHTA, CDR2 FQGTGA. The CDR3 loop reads CASNGQGRSGNTIYF. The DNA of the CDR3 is TGTGCCAGCAACGGACAGGGGCGCTCTGGAAACACCATATATTTT.

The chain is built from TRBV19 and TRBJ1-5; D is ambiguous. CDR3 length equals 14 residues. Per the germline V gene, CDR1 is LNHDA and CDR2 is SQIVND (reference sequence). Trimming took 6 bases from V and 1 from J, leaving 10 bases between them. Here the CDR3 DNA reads TGTGCCAGTAGCTACCCCAGGAGCAATCAGCCCCAGCATTTT. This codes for CASSYPRSNQPQHF.

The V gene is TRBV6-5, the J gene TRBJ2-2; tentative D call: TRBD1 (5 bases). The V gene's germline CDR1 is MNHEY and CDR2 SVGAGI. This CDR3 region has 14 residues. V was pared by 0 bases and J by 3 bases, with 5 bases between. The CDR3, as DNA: TGTGCCAGCAGTTACTCAGGGGACACCGGGGAGCTGTTTTTT. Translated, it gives CASSYSGDTGELFF.

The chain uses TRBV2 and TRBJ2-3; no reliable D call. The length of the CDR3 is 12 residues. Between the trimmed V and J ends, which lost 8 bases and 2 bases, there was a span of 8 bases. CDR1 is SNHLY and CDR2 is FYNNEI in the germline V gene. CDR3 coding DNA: TGTGCCAGCGGGCCCGTCACAGATACGCAGTATTTT. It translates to CASGPVTDTQYF.

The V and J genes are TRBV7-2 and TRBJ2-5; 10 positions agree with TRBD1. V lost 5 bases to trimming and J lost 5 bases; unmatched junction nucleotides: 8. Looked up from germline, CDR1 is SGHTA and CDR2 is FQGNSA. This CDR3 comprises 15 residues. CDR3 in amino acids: CASSATTGGAETQYF. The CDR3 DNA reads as TGTGCCAGCAGCGCCACGACAGGGGGCGCGGAGACCCAGTACTTC. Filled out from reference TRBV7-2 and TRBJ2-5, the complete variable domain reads GAGVSQSPSNKVTEKGKDVELRCDPISGHTALYWYRQSLGQGLEFLIYFQGNSAPDKSGLPSDRFSAERTGGSVSTLTIQRTQQEDSAVYLCASSATTGGAETQYFGPGTRLLVL.

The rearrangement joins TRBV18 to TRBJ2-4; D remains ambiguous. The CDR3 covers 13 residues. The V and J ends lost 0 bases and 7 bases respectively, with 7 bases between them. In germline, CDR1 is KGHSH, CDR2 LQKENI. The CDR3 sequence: CASSPPGLNIQYF. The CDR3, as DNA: TGTGCCAGCTCACCACCGGGCCTCAACATTCAGTACTTC.

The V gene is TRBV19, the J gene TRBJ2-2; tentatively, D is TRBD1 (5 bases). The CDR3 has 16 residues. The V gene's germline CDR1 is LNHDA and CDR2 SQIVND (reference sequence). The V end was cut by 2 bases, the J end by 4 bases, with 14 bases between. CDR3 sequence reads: CASSISPRVSTGELFF. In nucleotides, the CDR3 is TGTGCCAGTAGTATATCGCCCAGGGTGAGCACCGGGGAGCTGTTTTTT.

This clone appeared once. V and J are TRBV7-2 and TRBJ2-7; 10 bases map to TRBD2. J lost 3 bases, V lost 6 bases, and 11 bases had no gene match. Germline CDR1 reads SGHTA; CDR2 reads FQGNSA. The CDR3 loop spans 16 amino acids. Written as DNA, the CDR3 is TGTGCCAGCAGACCCAGCGGGAGGGCTTCTTACTACGAGCAGTACTTC. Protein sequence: CASRPSGRASYYEQYF.

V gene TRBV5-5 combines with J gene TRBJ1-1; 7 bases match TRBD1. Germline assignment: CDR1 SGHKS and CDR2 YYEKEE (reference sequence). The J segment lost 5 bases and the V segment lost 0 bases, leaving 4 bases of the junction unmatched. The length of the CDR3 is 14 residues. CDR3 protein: CASSLVTGVTEAFF. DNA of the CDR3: TGTGCCAGCAGCTTGGTAACAGGGGTTACTGAAGCTTTCTTT.

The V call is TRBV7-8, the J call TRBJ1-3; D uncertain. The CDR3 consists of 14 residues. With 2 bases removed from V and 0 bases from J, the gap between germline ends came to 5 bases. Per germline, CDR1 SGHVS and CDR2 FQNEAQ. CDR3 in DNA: TGTGCCAGCAGCTTATCCCGCTCTGGAAACACCATATATTTT. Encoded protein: CASSLSRSGNTIYF.

CDR3 in DNA: TGTGCCTGGAGTGTACTGAAACTAGCGGGGTACAATGAGCAGTTCTTC. Its translation: CAWSVLKLAGYNEQFF. The chain recombines TRBV30 with TRBJ2-1; 10 bases are a match to TRBD2. V trimming: 0 bases; J trimming: 4 bases; junction bases outside the gene matches: 6. Per germline, CDR1 GTSNPN and CDR2 SVGIG (reference sequence). The CDR3 loop spans 16 amino acids.

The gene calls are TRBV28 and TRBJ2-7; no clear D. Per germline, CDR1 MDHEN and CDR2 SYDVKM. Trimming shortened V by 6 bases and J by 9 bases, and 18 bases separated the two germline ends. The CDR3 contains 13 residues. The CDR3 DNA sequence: TGTGCCAGCAGCCCGGTCCCTTATTATGGGCAGTACTTC. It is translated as CASSPVPYYGQYF.

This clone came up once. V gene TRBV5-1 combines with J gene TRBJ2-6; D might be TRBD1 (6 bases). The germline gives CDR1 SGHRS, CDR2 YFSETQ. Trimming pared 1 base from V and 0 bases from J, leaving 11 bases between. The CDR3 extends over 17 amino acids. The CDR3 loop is CASSLTGLSSGANVLTF. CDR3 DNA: TGCGCCAGCAGCTTGACAGGGCTAAGCTCTGGGGCCAACGTCCTGACTTTC.